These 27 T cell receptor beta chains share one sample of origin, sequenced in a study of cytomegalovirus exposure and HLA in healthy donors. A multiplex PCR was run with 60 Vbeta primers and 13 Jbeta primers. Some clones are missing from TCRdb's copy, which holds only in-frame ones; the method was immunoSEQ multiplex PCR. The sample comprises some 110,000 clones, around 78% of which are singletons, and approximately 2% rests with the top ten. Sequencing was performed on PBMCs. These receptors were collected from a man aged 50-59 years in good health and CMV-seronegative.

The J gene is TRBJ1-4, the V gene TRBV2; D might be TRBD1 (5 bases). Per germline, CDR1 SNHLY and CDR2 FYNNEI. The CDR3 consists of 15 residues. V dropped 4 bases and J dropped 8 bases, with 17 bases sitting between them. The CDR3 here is CASSAGETPLEKLFF. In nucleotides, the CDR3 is TGTGCCAGCAGTGCGGGGGAGACCCCGTTGGAAAAACTGTTTTTT.

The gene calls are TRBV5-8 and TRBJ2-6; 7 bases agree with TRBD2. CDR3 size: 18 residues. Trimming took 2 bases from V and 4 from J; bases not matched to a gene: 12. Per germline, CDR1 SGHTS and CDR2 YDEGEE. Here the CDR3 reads CASSFGGFDWGGANVLTF. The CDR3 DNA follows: TGTGCCAGCAGCTTCGGGGGGTTCGATTGGGGCGGGGCCAACGTCCTGACTTTC.

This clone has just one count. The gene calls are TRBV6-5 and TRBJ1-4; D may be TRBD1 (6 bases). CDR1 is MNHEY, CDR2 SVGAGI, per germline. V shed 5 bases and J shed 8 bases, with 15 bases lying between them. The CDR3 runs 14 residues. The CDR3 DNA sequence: TGTGCCAGCAGTGCCCGGACAGCGGGGGAAAAACTGTTTTTT. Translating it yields CASSARTAGEKLFF.

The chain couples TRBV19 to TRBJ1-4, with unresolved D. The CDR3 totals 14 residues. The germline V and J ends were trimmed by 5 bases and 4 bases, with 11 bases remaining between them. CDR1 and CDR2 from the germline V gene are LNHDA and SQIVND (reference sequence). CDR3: CASSRPHSNEKLFF. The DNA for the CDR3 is TGTGCCAGTAGTCGACCGCACAGTAATGAAAAACTGTTTTTT. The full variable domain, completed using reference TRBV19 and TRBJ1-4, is DGGITQSPKYLFRKEGQNVTLSCEQNLNHDAMYWYRQDPGQGLRLIYYSQIVNDFQKGDIAEGYSVSREKKESFPLTVTSAQKNPTAFYLCASSRPHSNEKLFFGSGTQLSVL.

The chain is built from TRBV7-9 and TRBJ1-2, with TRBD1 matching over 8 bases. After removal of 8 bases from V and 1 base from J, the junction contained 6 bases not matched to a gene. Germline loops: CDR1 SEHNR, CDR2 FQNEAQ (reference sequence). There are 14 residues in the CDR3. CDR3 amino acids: CASVTGALNYGYTF. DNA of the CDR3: TGTGCCAGCGTGACAGGGGCGCTTAACTATGGCTACACCTTC.

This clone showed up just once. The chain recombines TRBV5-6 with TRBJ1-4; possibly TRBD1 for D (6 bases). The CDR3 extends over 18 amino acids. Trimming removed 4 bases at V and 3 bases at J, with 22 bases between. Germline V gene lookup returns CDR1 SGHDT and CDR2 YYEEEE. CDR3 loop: CASSQDRMSLLANEKLFF. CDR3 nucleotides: TGTGCCAGCAGCCAAGACAGGATGAGTTTGTTGGCTAATGAAAAACTGTTTTTT.

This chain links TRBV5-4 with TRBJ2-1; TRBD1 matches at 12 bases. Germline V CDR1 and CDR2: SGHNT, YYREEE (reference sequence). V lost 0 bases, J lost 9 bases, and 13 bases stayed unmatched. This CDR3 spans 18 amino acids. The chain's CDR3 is CASSLEGSPGQGAFEQFF. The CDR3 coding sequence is TGTGCCAGCAGCTTGGAAGGGAGCCCGGGACAGGGGGCTTTTGAGCAGTTCTTC. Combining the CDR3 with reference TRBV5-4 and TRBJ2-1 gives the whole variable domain ETGVTQSPTHLIKTRGQQVTLRCSSQSGHNTVSWYQQALGQGPQFIFQYYREEENGRGNFPPRFSGLQFPNYSSELNVNALELDDSALYLCASSLEGSPGQGAFEQFFGPGTRLTVL.

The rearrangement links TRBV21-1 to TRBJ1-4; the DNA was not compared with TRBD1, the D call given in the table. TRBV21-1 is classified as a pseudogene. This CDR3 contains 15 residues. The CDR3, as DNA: TGTGCCAGCAGCAACCAGGGGGCGGGTAATGAAAAACTGTTTTTT. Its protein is CASSNQGAGNEKLFF.

In nucleotides, the CDR3 is TGTGCCAGCAGTGAAGCGGGGCAGGGAACCCATCAGCCCCAGCATTTT. This sequence encodes CASSEAGQGTHQPQHF. This rearrangement joins TRBV6-1 to TRBJ1-5; maybe TRBD1 (5 bases). The germline gives CDR1 MNHNS, CDR2 SASEGT. This CDR3 region has 16 residues. V shed 0 bases and J shed 5 bases, with 14 bases lying between them.

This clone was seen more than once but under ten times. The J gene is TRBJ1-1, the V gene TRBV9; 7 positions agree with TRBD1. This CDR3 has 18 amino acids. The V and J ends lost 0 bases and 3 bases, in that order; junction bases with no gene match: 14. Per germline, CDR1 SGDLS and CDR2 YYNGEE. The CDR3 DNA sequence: TGTGCCAGCAGCGTAGCCCCACCTGAGGGACAGAAATACACTGAAGCTTTCTTT. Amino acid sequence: CASSVAPPEGQKYTEAFF.

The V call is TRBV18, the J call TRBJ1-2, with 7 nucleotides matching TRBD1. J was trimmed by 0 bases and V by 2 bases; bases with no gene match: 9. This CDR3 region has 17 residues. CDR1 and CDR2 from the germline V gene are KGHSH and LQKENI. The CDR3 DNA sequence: TGTGCCAGCTCACCAAGACAGGGCGCCGCGACTAACTATGGCTACACCTTC. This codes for CASSPRQGAATNYGYTF.

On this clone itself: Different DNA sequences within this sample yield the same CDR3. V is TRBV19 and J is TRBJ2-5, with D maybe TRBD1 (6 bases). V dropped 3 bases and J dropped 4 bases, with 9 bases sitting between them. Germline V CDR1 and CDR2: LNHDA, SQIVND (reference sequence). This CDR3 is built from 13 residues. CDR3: CASSIARGETQYF. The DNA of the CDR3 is TGTGCCAGTAGTATTGCCAGGGGAGAGACCCAGTACTTC.

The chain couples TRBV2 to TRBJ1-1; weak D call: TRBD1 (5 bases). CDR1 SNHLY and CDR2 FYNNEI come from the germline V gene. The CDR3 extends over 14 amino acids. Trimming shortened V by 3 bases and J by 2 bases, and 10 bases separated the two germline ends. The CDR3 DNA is TGTGCCAGCAGTGAGTGGGGCCAAAACACTGAAGCTTTCTTT. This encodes CASSEWGQNTEAFF.

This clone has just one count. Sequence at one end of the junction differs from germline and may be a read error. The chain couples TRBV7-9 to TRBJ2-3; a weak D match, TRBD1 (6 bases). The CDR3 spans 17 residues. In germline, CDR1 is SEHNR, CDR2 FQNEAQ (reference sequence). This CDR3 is CSSSLKPGHQSRDTQYF. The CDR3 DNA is TGTTCCAGCAGCCTAAAACCGGGACACCAGAGTAGGGATACGCAGTATTTT.

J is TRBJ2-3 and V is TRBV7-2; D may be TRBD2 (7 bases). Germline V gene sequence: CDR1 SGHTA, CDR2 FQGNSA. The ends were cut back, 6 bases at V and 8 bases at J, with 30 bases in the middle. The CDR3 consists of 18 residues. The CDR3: CASSHGRSGGFLGGTQYF. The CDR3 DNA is TGTGCCAGCAGTCACGGGCGATCGGGGGGATTCCTAGGGGGTACGCAGTATTTT.

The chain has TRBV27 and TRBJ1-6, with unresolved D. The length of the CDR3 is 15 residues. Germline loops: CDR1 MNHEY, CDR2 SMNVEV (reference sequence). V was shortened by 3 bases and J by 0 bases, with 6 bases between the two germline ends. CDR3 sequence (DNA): TGTGCCAGCAGTTTGATGAGCTCCTATAATTCACCCCTCCACTTT. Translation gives CASSLMSSYNSPLHF.

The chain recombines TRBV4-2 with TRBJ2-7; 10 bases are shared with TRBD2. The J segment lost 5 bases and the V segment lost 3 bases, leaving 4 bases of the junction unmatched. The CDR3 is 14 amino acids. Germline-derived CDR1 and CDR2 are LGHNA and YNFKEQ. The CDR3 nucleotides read TGTGCCAGCAGCCACGGGACTAGCGACAACGAGCAGTACTTC. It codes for CASSHGTSDNEQYF.

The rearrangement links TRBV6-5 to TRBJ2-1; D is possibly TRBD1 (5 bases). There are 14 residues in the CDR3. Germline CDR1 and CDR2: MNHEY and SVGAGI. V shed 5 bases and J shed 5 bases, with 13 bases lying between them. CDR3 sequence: CASSTPQANNEQFF. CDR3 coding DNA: TGTGCCAGCAGTACCCCACAGGCGAACAATGAGCAGTTCTTC.

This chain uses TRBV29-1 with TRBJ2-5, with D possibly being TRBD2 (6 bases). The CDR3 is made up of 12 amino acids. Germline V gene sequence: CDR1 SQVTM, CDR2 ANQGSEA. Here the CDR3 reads CSARRAKETQYF. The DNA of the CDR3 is TGCAGTGCGAGGAGGGCTAAAGAGACCCAGTACTTC. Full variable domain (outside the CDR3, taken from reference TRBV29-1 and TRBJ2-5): SAVISQKPSRDICQRGTSLTIQCQVDSQVTMMFWYRQQPGQSLTLIATANQGSEATYESGFVIDKFPISRPNLTFSTLTVSNMSPEDSSIYLCSARRAKETQYFGPGTRLLVL.

CDR3 loop: CASSLGGPGNYGYTF. The CDR3, as DNA: TGTGCCAGCAGCCTGGGAGGTCCGGGTAACTATGGCTACACCTTC. J is TRBJ1-2 and V is TRBV5-4; D call uncertain. The CDR3 sequence is 15 residues long. Trimming stripped 4 bases from V and 1 base from J, with 14 bases between. Germline values: CDR1 SGHNT, CDR2 YYREEE (reference sequence).

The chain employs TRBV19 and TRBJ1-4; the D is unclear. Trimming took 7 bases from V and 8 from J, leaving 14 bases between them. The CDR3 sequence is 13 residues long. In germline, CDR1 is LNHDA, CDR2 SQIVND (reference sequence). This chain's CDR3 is CASKWRFREKLFF. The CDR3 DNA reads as TGTGCCAGTAAATGGAGGTTCCGAGAAAAACTGTTTTTT. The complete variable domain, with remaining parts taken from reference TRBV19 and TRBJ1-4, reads DGGITQSPKYLFRKEGQNVTLSCEQNLNHDAMYWYRQDPGQGLRLIYYSQIVNDFQKGDIAEGYSVSREKKESFPLTVTSAQKNPTAFYLCASKWRFREKLFFGSGTQLSVL.

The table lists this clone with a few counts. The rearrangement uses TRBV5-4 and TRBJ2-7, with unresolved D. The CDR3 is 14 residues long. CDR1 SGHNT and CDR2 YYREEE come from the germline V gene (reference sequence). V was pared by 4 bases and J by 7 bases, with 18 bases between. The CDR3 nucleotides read TGTGCCAGCAGCCCTTTTGGAAGCTACGGAGAGCAGTACGTC. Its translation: CASSPFGSYGEQYV.

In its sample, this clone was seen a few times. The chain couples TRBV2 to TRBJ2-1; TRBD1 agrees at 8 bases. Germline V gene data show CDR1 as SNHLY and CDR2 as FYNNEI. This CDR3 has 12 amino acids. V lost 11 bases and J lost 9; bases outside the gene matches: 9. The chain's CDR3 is CACGQGQGEQFF. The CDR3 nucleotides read TGTGCCTGCGGACAGGGCCAGGGTGAGCAGTTCTTC. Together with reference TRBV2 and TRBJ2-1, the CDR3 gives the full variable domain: EPEVTQTPSHQVTQMGQEVILRCVPISNHLYFYWYRQILGQKVEFLVSFYNNEISEKSEIFDDQFSVERPDGSNFTLKIRSTKLEDSAMYFCACGQGQGEQFFGPGTRLTVL.

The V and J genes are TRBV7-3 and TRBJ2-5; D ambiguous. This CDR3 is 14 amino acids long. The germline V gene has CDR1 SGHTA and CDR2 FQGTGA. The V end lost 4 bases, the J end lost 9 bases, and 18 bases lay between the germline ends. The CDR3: CASSSTRNSSAQYF. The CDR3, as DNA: TGTGCCAGCAGCTCCACCCGTAACTCAAGTGCCCAGTACTTC.

The CDR3 sequence is CASSLDGDTEAFF. In DNA form, the CDR3 reads TGCGCCAGCAGCTTGGACGGAGACACTGAAGCTTTCTTT. This chain uses TRBV5-1 with TRBJ1-1, with D unresolved. V lost 0 bases and J lost 3, with 6 bases in between. CDR1 and CDR2 (germline): SGHRS, YFSETQ. This CDR3 region has 13 residues.

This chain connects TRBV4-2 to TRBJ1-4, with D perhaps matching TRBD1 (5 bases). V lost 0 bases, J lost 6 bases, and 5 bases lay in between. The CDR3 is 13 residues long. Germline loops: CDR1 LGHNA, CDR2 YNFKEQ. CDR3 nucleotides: TGTGCCAGCAGCCAAGACAGGGATGAAAAACTGTTTTTT. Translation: CASSQDRDEKLFF.

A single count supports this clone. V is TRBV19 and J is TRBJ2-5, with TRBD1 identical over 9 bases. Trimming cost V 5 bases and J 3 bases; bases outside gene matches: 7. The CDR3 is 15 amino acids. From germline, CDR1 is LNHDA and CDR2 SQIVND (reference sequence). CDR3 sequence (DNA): TGTGCCAGTAGTCCTGCCGACAGGGGGGAAGAGACCCAGTACTTC. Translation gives CASSPADRGEETQYF. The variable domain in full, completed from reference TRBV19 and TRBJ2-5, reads DGGITQSPKYLFRKEGQNVTLSCEQNLNHDAMYWYRQDPGQGLRLIYYSQIVNDFQKGDIAEGYSVSREKKESFPLTVTSAQKNPTAFYLCASSPADRGEETQYFGPGTRLLVL.